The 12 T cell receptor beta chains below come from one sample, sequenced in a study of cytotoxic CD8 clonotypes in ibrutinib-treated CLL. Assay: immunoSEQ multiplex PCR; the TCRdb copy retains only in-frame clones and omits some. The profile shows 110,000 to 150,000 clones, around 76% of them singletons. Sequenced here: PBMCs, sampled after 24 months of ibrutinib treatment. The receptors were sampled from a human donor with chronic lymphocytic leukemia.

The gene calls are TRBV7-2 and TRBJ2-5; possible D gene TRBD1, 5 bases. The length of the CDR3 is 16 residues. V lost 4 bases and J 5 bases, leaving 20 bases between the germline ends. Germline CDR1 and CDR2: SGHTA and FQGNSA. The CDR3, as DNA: TGTGCCAGCAGCTCTCAACCCCCAGGGTCCGGGGAGACCCAGTACTTC. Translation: CASSSQPPGSGETQYF.

Written as DNA, the CDR3 is TGTGCCAGCGGACCGTCGGGTAATGAAAAACTGTTTTTT. As protein: CASGPSGNEKLFF. The chain carries TRBV6-5 and TRBJ1-4; D remains unclear. The CDR3 consists of 13 residues. From germline, CDR1 is MNHEY and CDR2 SVGAGI. V lost 8 bases and J 4 bases, leaving 11 bases between the germline ends.

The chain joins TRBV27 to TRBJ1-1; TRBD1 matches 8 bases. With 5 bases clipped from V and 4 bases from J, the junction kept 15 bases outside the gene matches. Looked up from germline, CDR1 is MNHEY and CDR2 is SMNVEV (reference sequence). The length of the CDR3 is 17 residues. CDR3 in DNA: TGTGCCAGCAGTGGCCGGGACAGGCGCTCGGGGGCCACTGAAGCTTTCTTT. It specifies CASSGRDRRSGATEAFF.

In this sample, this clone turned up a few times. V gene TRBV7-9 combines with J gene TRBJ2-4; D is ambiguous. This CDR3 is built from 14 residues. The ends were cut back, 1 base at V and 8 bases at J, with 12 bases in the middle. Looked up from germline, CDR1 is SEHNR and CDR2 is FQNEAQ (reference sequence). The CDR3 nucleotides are TGTGCCAGCAGCTTAGGAGTGGGGTATGACATTCAGTACTTC. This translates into CASSLGVGYDIQYF.

The CDR3 protein is CAWRATSPTTDTQYF. Here the CDR3 DNA reads TGTGCCTGGAGGGCGACTAGCCCCACCACAGATACGCAGTATTTT. The rearrangement uses TRBV30 and TRBJ2-3, with 7 bases aligning to TRBD2. The germline V gene encodes CDR1 GTSNPN and CDR2 SVGIG (reference sequence). This CDR3 is 15 amino acids long. With 3 bases clipped from V and 2 bases from J, the junction kept 8 bases outside the gene matches.

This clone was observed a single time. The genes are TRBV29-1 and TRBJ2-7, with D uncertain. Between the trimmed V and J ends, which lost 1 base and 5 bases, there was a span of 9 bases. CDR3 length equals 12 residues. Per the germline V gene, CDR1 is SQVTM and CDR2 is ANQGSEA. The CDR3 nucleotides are TGCAGCGTTGAAGTACTCCGAAACGAGCAGTACTTC. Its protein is CSVEVLRNEQYF.

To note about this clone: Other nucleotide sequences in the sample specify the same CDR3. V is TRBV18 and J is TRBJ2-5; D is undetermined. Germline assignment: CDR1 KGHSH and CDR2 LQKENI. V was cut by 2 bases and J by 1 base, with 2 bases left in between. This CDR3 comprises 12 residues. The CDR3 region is CASSPTQETQYF. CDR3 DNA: TGTGCCAGCTCACCAACCCAAGAGACCCAGTACTTC.

CDR3 nucleotide sequence: TGTGCCAGCAGCCAAGAGGGTGGAGTTGGCTACACCTTC. Amino acids: CASSQEGGVGYTF. The chain employs TRBV11-2 and TRBJ1-2; D remains unclear. The CDR3 totals 13 residues. Looked up from germline, CDR1 is SGHAT and CDR2 is FQNNGV. The germline V and J ends were trimmed by 5 bases and 7 bases, with 14 bases remaining between them.

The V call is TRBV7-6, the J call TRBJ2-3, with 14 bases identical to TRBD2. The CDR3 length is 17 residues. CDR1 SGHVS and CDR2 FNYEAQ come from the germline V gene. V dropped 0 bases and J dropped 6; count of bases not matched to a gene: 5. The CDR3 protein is CASSLARTSGGPDTQYF. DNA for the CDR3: TGTGCCAGCAGCTTAGCAAGGACTAGCGGGGGGCCCGATACGCAGTATTTT.

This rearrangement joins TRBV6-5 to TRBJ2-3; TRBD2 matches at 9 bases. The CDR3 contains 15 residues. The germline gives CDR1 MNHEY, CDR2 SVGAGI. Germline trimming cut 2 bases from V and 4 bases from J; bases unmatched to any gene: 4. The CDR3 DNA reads TGTGCCAGCAGTTACGGGCTAGCGGGGTCAGATACGCAGTATTTT. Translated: CASSYGLAGSDTQYF.

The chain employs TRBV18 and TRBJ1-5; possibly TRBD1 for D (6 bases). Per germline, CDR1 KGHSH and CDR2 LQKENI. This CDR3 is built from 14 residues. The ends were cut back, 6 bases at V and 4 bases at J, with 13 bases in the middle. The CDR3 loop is CASSPGRGNQPQHF. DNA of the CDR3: TGTGCCAGCTCCCCGGGCAGGGGAAATCAGCCCCAGCATTTT.

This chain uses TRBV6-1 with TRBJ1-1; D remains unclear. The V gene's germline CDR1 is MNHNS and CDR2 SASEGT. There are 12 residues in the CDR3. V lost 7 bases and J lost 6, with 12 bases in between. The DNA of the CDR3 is TGTGCCAGCACCGCGGGTGGGGCTGAAGCTTTCTTT. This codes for CASTAGGAEAFF.